The subject of this entry is one T cell receptor beta chain. This specimen belongs to a study of T cells in Graves' hyperthyroidism and ophthalmopathy. The CDR3 sequence is 12 residues long. V lost 6 bases, J lost 4 bases, and 7 bases lay in between. The germline CDR1 and CDR2 sequences are DFQATT and SNEGSKA (reference sequence). Amplified TCR beta CDR3 regions derived from RNA transcripts. With the HTBI primer set, the TCR CDR3 went through a first round of RT-PCR. TCRdb itself ran the multiplex PCR reads through MiXCR, one entry per CDR3 protein. The data show 500,000 to 750,000 distinct CDR3 sequences, roughly 46% seen once.

The sequenced sample consisted of peripheral blood or thyroid tissue (not recorded which). This sequence was found in a woman younger than 35 with Graves' hyperthyroidism. The gene calls are TRBV20-1 and TRBJ2-6; D remains ambiguous. The DNA of the CDR3 is TGCAGTGCCCCTCAGGGGGCCAACGTCCTGACTTTC. Protein product: CSAPQGANVLTF.